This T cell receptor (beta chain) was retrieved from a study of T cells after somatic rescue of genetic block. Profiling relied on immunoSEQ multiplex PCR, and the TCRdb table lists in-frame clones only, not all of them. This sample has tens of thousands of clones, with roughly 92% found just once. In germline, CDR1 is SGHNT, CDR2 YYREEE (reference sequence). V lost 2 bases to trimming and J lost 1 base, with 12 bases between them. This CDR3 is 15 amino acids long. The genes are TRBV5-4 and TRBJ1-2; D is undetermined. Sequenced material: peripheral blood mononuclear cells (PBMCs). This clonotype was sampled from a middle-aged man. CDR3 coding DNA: TGTGCCAGCAGCTTATGGATCAGAAATAACTATGGCTACACCTTC. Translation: CASSLWIRNNYGYTF.